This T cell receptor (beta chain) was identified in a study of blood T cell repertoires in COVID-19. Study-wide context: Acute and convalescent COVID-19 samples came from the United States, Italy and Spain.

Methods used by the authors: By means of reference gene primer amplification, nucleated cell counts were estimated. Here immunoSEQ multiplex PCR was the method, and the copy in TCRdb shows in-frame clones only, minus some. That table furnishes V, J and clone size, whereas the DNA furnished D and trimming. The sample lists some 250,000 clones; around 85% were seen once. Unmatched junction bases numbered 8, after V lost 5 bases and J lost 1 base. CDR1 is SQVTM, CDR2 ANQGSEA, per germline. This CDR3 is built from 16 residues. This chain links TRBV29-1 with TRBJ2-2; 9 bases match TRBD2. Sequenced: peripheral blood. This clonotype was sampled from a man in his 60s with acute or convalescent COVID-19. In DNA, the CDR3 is TGCAGCGTTCCCGCCGCAGCGGGAGGGAACACCGGGGAGCTGTTTTTT. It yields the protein CSVPAAAGGNTGELFF.